This T cell receptor beta chain was sequenced during a study of shared clonotypes between healthy human individuals. General observations from the study: Only a few donors were included, so the genetic and exposure-history diversity represented was limited. Larger estimated richness was generally seen in naive subsets than in memory subsets. Shared across a few donors were 4% to 6% of the naive CD4 clonotypes.

The protocol was immunoSEQ multiplex PCR, while the TCRdb copy is restricted to in-frame clones and leaves out a portion. The sample yields roughly 1.5 million clones, around 98% seen once. CD4+ cells were split into CD45RA+ naive and CD45RA-negative memory subsets. Germline CDR1 reads SNHLY; CDR2 reads FYNNEI. There are 15 residues in the CDR3. V shed 4 bases and J shed 6 bases, with 16 bases lying between them. As regards this clone: Its cognate antigen is unknown.

The chain couples TRBV2 to TRBJ2-1, with D perhaps matching TRBD2 (6 bases). The sequencing sample was made of naive CD4+ T cells sorted from blood. Described subset: CD45RA+ positively selected. The sequence was obtained from a man aged 25-45 years in good health. CDR3 sequence (DNA): TGTGCCAGCAGTGTTCGGGGAGGAGCCCCCAATGAGCAGTTCTTC. Encoded protein: CASSVRGGAPNEQFF.